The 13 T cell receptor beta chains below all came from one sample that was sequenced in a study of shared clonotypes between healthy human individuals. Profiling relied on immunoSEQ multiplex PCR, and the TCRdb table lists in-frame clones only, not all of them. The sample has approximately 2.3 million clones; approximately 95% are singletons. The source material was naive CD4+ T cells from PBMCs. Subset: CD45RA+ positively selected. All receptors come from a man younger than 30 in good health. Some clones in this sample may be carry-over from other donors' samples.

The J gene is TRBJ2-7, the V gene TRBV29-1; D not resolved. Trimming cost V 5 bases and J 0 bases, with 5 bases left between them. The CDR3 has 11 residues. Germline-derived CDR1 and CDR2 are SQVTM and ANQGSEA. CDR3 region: CSVFVSYEQYF. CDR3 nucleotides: TGCAGCGTTTTCGTCTCCTACGAGCAGTACTTC.

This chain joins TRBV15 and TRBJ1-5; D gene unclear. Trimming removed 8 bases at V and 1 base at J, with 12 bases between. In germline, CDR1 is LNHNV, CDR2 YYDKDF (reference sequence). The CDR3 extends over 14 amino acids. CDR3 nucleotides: TGTGCCACCCGCGTCGCTGCCAGCAATCAGCCCCAGCATTTT. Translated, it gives CATRVAASNQPQHF.

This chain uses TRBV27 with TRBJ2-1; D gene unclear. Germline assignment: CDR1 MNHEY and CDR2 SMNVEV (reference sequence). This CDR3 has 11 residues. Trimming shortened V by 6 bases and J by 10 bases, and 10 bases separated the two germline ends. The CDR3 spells CASRANLEQFF. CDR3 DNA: TGTGCCAGCAGGGCCAACCTCGAGCAGTTCTTC.

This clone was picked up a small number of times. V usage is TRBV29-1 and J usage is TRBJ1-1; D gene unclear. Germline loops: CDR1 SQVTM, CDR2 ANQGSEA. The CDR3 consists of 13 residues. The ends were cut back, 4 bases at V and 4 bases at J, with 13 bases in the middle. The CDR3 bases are TGCAGCGTTGTGTCAACGGGTGGCACTGAAGCTTTCTTT. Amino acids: CSVVSTGGTEAFF.

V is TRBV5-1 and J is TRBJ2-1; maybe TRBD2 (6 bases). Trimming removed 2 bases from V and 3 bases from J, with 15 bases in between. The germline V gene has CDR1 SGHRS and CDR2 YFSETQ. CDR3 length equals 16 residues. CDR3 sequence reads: CASSFAGAGIYNEQFF. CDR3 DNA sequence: TGCGCCAGCAGCTTTGCTGGTGCGGGAATCTACAATGAGCAGTTCTTC.

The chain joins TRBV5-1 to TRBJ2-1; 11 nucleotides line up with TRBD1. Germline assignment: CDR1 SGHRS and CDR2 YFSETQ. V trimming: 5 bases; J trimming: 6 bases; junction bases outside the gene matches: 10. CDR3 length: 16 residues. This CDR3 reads CASRHVRDRGSNEQFF. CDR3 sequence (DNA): TGCGCCAGCAGACACGTCCGGGACAGGGGGAGCAATGAGCAGTTCTTC.

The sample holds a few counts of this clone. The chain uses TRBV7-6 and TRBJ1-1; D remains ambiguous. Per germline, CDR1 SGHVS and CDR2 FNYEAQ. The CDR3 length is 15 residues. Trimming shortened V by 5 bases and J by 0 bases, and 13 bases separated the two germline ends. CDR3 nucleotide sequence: TGTGCCAGCAGCCCCGCGAGGGTTATGAACACTGAAGCTTTCTTT. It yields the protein CASSPARVMNTEAFF.

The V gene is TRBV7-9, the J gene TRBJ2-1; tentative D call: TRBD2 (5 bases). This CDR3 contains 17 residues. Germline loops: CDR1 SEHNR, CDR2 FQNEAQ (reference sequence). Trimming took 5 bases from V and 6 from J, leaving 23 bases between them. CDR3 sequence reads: CASSLPPGRTPPNEQFF. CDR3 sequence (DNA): TGTGCCAGCAGCCTCCCCCCGGGGAGAACCCCTCCCAATGAGCAGTTCTTC.

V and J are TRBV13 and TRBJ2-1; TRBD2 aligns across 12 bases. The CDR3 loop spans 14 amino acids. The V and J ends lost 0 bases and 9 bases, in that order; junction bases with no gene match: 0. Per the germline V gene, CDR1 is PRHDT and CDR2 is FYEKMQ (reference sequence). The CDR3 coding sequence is TGTGCCAGCAGCTTAGGACTAGCGGGAGGTGAGCAGTTCTTC. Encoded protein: CASSLGLAGGEQFF.

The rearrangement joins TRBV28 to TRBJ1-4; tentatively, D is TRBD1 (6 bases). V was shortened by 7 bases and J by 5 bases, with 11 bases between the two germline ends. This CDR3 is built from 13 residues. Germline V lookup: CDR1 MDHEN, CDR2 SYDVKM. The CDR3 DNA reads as TGTGCCAGCACTCCAGGGGCGAATGAAAAACTGTTTTTT. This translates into CASTPGANEKLFF.

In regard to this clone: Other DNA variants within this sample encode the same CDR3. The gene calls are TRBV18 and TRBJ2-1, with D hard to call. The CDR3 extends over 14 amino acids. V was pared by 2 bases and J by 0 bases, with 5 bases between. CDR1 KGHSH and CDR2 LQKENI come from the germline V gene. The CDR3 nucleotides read TGTGCCAGCTCACCAACCAGCTCCTACAATGAGCAGTTCTTC. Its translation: CASSPTSSYNEQFF.

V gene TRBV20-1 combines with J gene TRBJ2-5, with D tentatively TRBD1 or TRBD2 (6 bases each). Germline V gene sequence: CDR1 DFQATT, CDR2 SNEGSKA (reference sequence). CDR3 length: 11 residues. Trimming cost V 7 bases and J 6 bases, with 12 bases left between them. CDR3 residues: CSGGASQTQYF. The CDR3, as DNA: TGCAGTGGGGGGGCTAGTCAGACCCAGTACTTC.

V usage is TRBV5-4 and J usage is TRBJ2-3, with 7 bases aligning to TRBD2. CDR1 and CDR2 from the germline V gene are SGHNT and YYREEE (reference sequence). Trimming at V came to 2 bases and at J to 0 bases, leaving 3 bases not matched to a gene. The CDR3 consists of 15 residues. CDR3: CASSFAAGSTDTQYF. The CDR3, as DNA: TGTGCCAGCAGCTTTGCAGCGGGAAGCACAGATACGCAGTATTTT.